This TCR beta chain is from a study of blood T cell repertoires in COVID-19. V gave up 6 bases and J gave up 5 bases; unmatched junction bases: 5. Germline V gene data show CDR1 as GTSNPN and CDR2 as SVGIG (reference sequence). This CDR3 comprises 12 residues. The method was immunoSEQ multiplex PCR; TCRdb's version includes in-frame clones alone and lacks a portion of them. The sample includes 90,000 to 100,000 clones, 82% seen only once; the top ten take 15% to 20%. Sequencing input: peripheral blood. The TCR sequence derives from a man older than 75 with acute or convalescent COVID-19. The chain employs TRBV30 and TRBJ2-7; 9 bases agree with TRBD1. In nucleotides, the CDR3 is TGTGCCTGTCGGACAGGGGACGACGAGCAGTACTTC. This encodes CACRTGDDEQYF.